Below are 6 T cell receptor beta chains sequenced from a single sample in a study of blood T cells in healthy people across ages. PCR was performed a second time for about 7 to 12 cycles using a sample-barcoded 5' primer and a J-beta primer mix. MiXCR, applied by TCRdb to the 5' RACE reads, yields one record per CDR3 protein. The profile shows more than 650,000 distinct CDR3 sequences, roughly 53% of them singletons. What was sequenced was blood. These receptors came from an older man in good health.

The CDR3 spells CASTARITYNEQFF. Here the CDR3 DNA reads TGTGCCAGCACGGCCCGAATAACCTACAATGAGCAGTTCTTC. This chain uses TRBV27 with TRBJ2-1; D unclear. Trimming took off 7 bases at V and 2 bases at J, with 12 bases between the two ends. The CDR3 has 14 amino acids. From germline, CDR1 is MNHEY and CDR2 SMNVEV (reference sequence).

The chain employs TRBV12-3 or TRBV12-4 and TRBJ2-6, with TRBD1 identical over 8 bases. The V and J ends lost 3 bases and 3 bases, in that order; junction bases with no gene match: 4. The CDR3 has 16 residues. In DNA form, the CDR3 reads TGTGCCAGCAGTTTTGACAGGGGCAATGGGGCCAACGTCCTGACTTTC. Protein: CASSFDRGNGANVLTF.

The V gene is TRBV20-1, the J gene TRBJ2-3; 7 nucleotides agree with TRBD1. With V trimmed by 6 bases and J by 1 base, 4 bases remained unmatched. The CDR3 loop spans 13 amino acids. The V gene's germline CDR1 is DFQATT and CDR2 SNEGSKA (reference sequence). The CDR3 DNA is TGCAGTGCGACAGGGTACGGCACAGATACGCAGTATTTT. Translation: CSATGYGTDTQYF.

The chain recombines TRBV6-5 with TRBJ2-1; D is ambiguous. CDR3 length: 13 amino acids. Trimming took off 5 bases at V and 3 bases at J, with 8 bases between the two ends. The germline V gene has CDR1 MNHEY and CDR2 SVGAGI. The CDR3 sequence is CASSTDNYNEQFF. As DNA, the CDR3 is TGTGCCAGCAGTACAGACAACTACAATGAGCAGTTCTTC.

This clonotype was seen repeatedly, ten times or more. This chain joins TRBV10-3 and TRBJ2-7; TRBD2 aligns across 8 bases. The trim removed 11 bases at V and 1 base at J, leaving 7 bases unmatched. This CDR3 spans 13 amino acids. From germline, CDR1 is ENHRY and CDR2 SYGVKD. CDR3 protein: CAVGASGSYEQYF. The CDR3 bases are TGTGCCGTCGGGGCTAGCGGGTCCTACGAGCAGTACTTC.

The rearrangement joins TRBV5-6 to TRBJ2-2, with D tentatively TRBD1 (6 bases). The CDR3 runs 15 residues. CDR1 and CDR2 (germline): SGHDT, YYEEEE. Trimming left V 2 bases short and J 6 bases short, with 14 bases between. CDR3 in amino acids: CASSFRTVEAGELFF. DNA of the CDR3: TGTGCCAGCAGCTTTCGGACAGTAGAGGCCGGGGAGCTGTTTTTT.